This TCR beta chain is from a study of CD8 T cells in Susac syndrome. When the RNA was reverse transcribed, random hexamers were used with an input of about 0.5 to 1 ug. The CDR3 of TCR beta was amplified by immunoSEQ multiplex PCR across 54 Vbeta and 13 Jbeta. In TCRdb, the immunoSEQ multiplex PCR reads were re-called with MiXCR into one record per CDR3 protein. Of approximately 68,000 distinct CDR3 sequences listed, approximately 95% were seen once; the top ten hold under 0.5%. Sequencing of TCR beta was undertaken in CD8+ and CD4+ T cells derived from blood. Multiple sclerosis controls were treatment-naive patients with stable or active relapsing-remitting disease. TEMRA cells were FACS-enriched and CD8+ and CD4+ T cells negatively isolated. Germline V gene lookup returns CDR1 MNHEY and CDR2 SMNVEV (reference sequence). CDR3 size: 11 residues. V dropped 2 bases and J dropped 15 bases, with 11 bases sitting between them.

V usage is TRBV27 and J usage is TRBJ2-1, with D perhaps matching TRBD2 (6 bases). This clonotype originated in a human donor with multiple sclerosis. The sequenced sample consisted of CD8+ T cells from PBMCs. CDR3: CASSLRLAWFF. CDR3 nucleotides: TGTGCCAGCAGTTTACGGCTAGCGTGGTTCTTC.